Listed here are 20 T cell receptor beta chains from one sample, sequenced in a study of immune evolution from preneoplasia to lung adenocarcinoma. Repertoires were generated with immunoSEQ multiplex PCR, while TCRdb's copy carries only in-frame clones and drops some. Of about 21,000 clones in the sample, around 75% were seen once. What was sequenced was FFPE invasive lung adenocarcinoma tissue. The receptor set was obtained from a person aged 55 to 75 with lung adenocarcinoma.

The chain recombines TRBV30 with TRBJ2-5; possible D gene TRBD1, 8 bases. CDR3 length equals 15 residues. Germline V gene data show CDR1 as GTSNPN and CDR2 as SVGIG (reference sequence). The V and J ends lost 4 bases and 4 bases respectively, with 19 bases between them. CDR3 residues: CAWNTGQGGGETQYF. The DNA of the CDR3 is TGTGCCTGGAACACTGGACAGGGAGGGGGAGAGACCCAGTACTTC.

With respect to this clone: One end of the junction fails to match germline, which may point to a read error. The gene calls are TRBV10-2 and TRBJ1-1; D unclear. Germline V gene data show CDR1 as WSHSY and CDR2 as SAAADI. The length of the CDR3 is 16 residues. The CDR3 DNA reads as TGCGCCAGCAGAGAGTCCCACTCAGAGTTCAACACTGAAGCTTTCTTT. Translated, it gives CASRESHSEFNTEAFF.

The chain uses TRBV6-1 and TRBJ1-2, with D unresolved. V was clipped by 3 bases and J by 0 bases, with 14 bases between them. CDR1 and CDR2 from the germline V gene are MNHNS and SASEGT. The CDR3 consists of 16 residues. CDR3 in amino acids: CASSEAWAAANYGYTF. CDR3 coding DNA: TGTGCCAGCAGTGAGGCGTGGGCGGCCGCTAACTATGGCTACACCTTC.

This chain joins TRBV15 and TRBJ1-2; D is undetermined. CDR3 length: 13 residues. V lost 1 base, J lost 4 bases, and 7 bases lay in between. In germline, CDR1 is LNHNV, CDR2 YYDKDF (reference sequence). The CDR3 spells CATSRVRSYGYTF. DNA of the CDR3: TGTGCCACCAGCAGAGTGCGGAGCTATGGCTACACCTTC.

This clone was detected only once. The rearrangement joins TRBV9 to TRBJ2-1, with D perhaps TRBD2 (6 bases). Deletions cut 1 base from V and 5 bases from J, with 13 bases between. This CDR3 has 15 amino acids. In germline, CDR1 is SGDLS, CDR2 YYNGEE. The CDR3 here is CASSVSGGPHNEQFF. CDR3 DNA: TGTGCCAGCAGCGTATCCGGAGGGCCCCACAATGAGCAGTTCTTC.

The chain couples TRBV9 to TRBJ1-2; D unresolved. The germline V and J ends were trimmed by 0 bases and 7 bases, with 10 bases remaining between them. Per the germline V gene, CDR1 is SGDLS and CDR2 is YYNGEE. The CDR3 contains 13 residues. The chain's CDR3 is CASSVGGSPGYTF. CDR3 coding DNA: TGTGCCAGCAGCGTAGGTGGCAGTCCTGGCTACACCTTC.

CDR3 in amino acids: CASSLAAGASYNEQFF. The DNA for the CDR3 is TGTGCCAGCAGCTTAGCGGCCGGGGCCTCCTACAATGAGCAGTTCTTC. V is TRBV7-9 and J is TRBJ2-1; D possibly uses TRBD1 or TRBD2 (5 bases each). The CDR3 spans 16 residues. V lost 0 bases and J lost 0, with 9 bases in between. Germline lookup yields CDR1 SEHNR and CDR2 FQNEAQ (reference sequence).

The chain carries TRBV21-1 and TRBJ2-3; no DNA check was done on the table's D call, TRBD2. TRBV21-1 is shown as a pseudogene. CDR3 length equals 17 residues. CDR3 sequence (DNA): TGTGCCAGCAGCACCCGATCCACTAGCGGGAGTGTGAATACGCAGTATTTT. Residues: CASSTRSTSGSVNTQYF.

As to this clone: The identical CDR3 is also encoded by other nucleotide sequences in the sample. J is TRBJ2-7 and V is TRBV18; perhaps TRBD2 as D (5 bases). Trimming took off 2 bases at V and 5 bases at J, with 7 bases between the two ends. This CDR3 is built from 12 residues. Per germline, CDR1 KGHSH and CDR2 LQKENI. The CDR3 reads CASSPEGDEQYF. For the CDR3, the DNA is TGTGCCAGCTCACCAGAGGGCGACGAGCAGTACTTC.

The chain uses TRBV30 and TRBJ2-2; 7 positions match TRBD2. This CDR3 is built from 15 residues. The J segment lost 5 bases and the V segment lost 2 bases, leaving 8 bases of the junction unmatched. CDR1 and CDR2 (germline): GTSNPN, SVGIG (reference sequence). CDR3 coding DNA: TGTGCCTGGAGTAGTCGGGAGGTACCAACCGGGGAGCTGTTTTTT. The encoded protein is CAWSSREVPTGELFF.

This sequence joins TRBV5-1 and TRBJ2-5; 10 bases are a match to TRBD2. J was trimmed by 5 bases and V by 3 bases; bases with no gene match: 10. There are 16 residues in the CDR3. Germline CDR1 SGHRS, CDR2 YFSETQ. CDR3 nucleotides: TGCGCCAGCAGCTCGGGACTAGCGACGTTCACGGAGACCCAGTACTTC. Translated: CASSSGLATFTETQYF.

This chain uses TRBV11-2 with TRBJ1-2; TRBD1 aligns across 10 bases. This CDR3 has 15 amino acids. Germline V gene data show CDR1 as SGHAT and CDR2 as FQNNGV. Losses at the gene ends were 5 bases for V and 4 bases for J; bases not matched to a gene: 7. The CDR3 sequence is CASSPRQGASYGYTF. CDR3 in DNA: TGTGCCAGCAGCCCACGACAGGGGGCAAGCTATGGCTACACCTTC.

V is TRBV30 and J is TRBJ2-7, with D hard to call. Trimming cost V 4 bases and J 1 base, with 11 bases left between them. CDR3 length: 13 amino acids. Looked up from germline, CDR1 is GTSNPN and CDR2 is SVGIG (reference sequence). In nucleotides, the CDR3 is TGTGCCTGGACTTCCCCACCTTCCTACGAGCAGTACTTC. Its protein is CAWTSPPSYEQYF.

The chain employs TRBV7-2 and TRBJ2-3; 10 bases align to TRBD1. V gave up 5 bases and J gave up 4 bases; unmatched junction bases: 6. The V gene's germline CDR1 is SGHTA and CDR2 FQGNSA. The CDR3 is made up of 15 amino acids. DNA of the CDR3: TGTGCCAGCAGCCATGACAGGGGGCGGGCAGATACGCAGTATTTT. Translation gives CASSHDRGRADTQYF.

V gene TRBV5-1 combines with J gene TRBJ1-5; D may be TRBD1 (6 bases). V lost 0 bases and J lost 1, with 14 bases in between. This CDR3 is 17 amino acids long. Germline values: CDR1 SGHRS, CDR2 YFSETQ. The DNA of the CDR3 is TGCGCCAGCAGCTTGGTTGTCTCCAGGGGAAGCAATCAGCCCCAGCATTTT. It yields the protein CASSLVVSRGSNQPQHF.

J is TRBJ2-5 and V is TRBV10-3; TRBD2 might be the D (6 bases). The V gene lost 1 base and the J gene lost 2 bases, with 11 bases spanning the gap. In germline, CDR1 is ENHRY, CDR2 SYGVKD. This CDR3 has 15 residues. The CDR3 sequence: CAISEFQGGQETQYF. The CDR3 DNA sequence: TGTGCCATCAGTGAGTTCCAGGGAGGACAAGAGACCCAGTACTTC.

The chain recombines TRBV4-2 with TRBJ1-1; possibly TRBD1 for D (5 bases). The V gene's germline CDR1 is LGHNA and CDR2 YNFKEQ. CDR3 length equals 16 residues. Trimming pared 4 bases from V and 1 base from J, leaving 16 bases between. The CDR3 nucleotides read TGTGCCAGCAGCCCCCGGGCGGGGCAGACGAACACTGAAGCTTTCTTT. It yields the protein CASSPRAGQTNTEAFF.

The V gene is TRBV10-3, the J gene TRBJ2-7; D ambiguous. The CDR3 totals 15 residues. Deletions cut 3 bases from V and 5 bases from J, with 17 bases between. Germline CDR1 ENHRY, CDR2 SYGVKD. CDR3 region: CAISDPGVGRDEQYF. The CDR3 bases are TGTGCCATCAGTGACCCCGGTGTCGGCCGGGACGAGCAGTACTTC.

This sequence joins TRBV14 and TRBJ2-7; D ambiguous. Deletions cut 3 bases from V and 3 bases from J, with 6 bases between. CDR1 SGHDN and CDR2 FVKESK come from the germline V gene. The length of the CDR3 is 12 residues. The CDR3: CASSHSLYEQYF. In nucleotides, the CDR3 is TGTGCCAGCAGCCATTCGCTCTACGAGCAGTACTTC.

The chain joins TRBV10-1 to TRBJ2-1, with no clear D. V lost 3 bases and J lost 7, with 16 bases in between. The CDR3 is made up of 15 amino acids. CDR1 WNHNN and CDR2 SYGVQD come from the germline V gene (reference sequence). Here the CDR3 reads CASSEGSRPPNEQFF. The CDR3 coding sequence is TGCGCCAGCAGTGAAGGATCCCGACCGCCGAATGAGCAGTTCTTC.